This T cell receptor (beta chain) comes out of a study of molecular identifiers for immune sequencing clone quantification. For the study at large: Replicate RNA from around 20,000 or 100,000 naive CD8 T cells formed five aliquots; four were sequenced.

This clonotype was found many times. As yet, its antigen is unknown. Study observations and caveats: Reports indicate spiked Jurkat TCR RNA from one cell could be found among about 1 million naive cells. Clonotypes topping 20 RNA copies carried over 99% of effector molecules but under 1% of naive ones.

CDR3 size: 13 residues. V dropped 2 bases and J dropped 4; count of bases not matched to a gene: 4. Germline assignment: CDR1 SQVTM and CDR2 ANQGSEA. MiXCR was run by TCRdb on the PCR reads, yielding one entry per CDR3 protein. The sample has roughly 93,000 distinct CDR3 sequences, over 15% seen once. The clonotype originates from a human donor in good health. Some libraries in this study had Jurkat cell RNA spiked in. The V gene is TRBV29-1, the J gene TRBJ1-2; TRBD1 agrees at 7 bases. The sequencing sample was made of naive CD8+ T cells from blood, with Jurkat cell RNA spiked in. Subset defined: FACS-sorted CD8+CD4-CCR7+CD45RA+ naive T cells. The CDR3 is CSVENGDSYGYTF. CDR3 bases: TGCAGCGTTGAAAACGGGGACAGCTATGGCTACACCTTC.